A single sample gave rise to the 7 T cell receptor beta chains below, sequenced in a study of T cells in Graves' hyperthyroidism and ophthalmopathy. TCR beta CDR3 regions were amplified from RNA transcripts. First-round RT-PCR targeting the TCR CDR3 was performed with the HTBI primer set. MiXCR was run by TCRdb on the multiplex PCR reads, yielding one entry per CDR3 protein. Altogether tens of thousands of distinct CDR3 sequences are present, around half being singletons, with the ten largest covering under 35%. The sequencing input was peripheral blood or thyroid tissue (not recorded which). The receptor source for this set is a woman aged 45 to 65 with Graves' hyperthyroidism.

The V call is TRBV20-1, the J call TRBJ2-5; no definite D call. The length of the CDR3 is 15 residues. V lost 3 bases and J lost 0, with 14 bases in between. The germline gives CDR1 DFQATT, CDR2 SNEGSKA (reference sequence). The CDR3 loop reads CSASDLNENQETQYF. The CDR3 nucleotides are TGCAGTGCTAGTGATCTGAACGAAAACCAAGAGACCCAGTACTTC.

The sample holds many counts of this clonotype. A much larger clone sits a single nucleotide away, making a read error possible. The chain uses TRBV10-2 and TRBJ1-1, with a possible D match to TRBD1 (6 bases). The germline V gene has CDR1 WSHSY and CDR2 SAAADI. Trimming stripped 7 bases from V and 4 bases from J, with 13 bases between. The length of the CDR3 is 13 residues. In DNA, the CDR3 is TGCGCCAGCAACCCGACAGGAGTCACTGAAGCTTTCTTT. As protein: CASNPTGVTEAFF.

At least ten counts were recorded for this clonotype. V and J are TRBV11-2 and TRBJ1-1; 8 nucleotides agree with TRBD1. Trimming cost V 5 bases and J 6 bases; bases outside gene matches: 8. CDR1 and CDR2 (germline): SGHAT, FQNNGV. The CDR3 length is 14 residues. The CDR3, as DNA: TGTGCCAGCAGCATAACTGACAGGGGCGCTGAAGCTTTCTTT. Amino acid sequence: CASSITDRGAEAFF.

In its sample, this clonotype was seen many times. V and J are TRBV12-5 and TRBJ1-5; D call uncertain. CDR3 length: 12 residues. Germline V lookup: CDR1 LGHNT, CDR2 FRNRAP. The V end lost 1 base, the J end lost 2 bases, and 0 bases lay between the germline ends. The CDR3 bases are TGTGCTAGTGGTTTGGGCAATCAGCCCCAGCATTTT. This translates into CASGLGNQPQHF.

This clonotype was detected many times. The V and J genes are TRBV29-1 and TRBJ1-1; 8 nucleotides agree with TRBD1. The germline CDR1 and CDR2 sequences are SQVTM and ANQGSEA. Trimming cost V 5 bases and J 3 bases; bases outside gene matches: 8. The CDR3 extends over 14 amino acids. CDR3 sequence reads: CSVSRGRGDTEAFF. The CDR3 DNA reads TGCAGCGTTAGCAGGGGGCGCGGGGACACTGAAGCTTTCTTT.

The rearrangement links TRBV2 to TRBJ1-6; 11 nucleotides match TRBD1. This CDR3 region has 15 residues. V lost 6 bases and J lost 12; bases outside the gene matches: 10. Germline assignment: CDR1 SNHLY and CDR2 FYNNEI. CDR3 sequence (DNA): TGTGCCAGCAGAGATCGAACCGGGACAGGGGGACCCCTCCACTTT. Translated, it gives CASRDRTGTGGPLHF.

The chain carries TRBV7-9 and TRBJ2-7; 9 nucleotides match TRBD1. CDR3 length: 14 residues. After removal of 5 bases from V and 4 bases from J, the junction contained 6 bases not matched to a gene. Per the germline V gene, CDR1 is SEHNR and CDR2 is FQNEAQ (reference sequence). The CDR3: CASSIGQGNYEQYF. The CDR3 DNA sequence: TGTGCCAGCAGCATCGGACAGGGGAATTACGAGCAGTACTTC.